The clone carrying this T cell receptor beta chain has more than one count but fewer than ten. The PCR employed 60 Vbeta primers together with 13 Jbeta primers. The table came from immunoSEQ multiplex PCR; TCRdb's copy has only in-frame clones and leaves some out. The sample includes about 70,000 clones, approximately 92% of them seen just once. This sample was included in a study of cytomegalovirus exposure and HLA in healthy donors. This CDR3 is built from 14 residues. From germline, CDR1 is MGHDK and CDR2 SYGVNS. Trimming removed 7 bases at V and 0 bases at J, with 7 bases between. The sequence derives from a woman aged 25 to 39 in good health and CMV-seropositive. The chain combines TRBV25-1 with TRBJ2-6; D is unclear. Sequenced material: PBMCs. The CDR3 is CASTYSSGANVLTF. In DNA form, the CDR3 reads TGTGCCAGCACCTATAGCTCTGGGGCCAACGTCCTGACTTTC.